This T cell receptor (beta chain) was identified in a study of graft-versus-host responses after intestinal transplantation. Intraepithelial plus lamina propria lymphocytes were released by processing graft tissue. V gave up 3 bases and J gave up 1 base, with 3 bases separating them. The CDR3 loop spans 13 amino acids. TCRdb keeps only in-frame clones here, not all; method: immunoSEQ multiplex PCR. The data contain about 16,000 clones, 80% of them singletons. This receptor was taken from a human patient who received an intestinal transplant, so some T cells may come from the graft donor. The sample in question was ileum tissue, obtained 95 to 110 days after intestinal transplant. V usage is TRBV23-1 and J usage is TRBJ2-2; D call uncertain. Being an ORF, TRBV23-1 has a function that is uncertain. The CDR3 spells CASSHRNTGELFF. The CDR3 coding sequence is TGCGCCAGCAGTCACAGGAACACCGGGGAGCTGTTTTTT.